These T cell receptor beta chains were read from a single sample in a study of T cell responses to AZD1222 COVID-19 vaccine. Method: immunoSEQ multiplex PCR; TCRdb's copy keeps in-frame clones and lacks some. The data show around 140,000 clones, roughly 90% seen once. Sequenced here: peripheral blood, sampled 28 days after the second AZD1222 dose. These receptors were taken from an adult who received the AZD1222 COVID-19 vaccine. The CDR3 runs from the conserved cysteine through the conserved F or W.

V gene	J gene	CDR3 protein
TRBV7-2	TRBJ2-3	CASSRAAGGGTDTQYF
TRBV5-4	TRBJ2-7	CASSPPYSGREGHEQYF
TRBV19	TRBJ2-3	CASSIVVNRAPNTDTQYF
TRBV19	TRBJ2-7	CASSRDSAPFSYEQYF
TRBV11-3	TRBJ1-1	CASSKHRNTEAFF
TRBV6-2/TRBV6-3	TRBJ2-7	CASSYSQGAYEQYF
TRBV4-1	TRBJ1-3	CASSQAGDTGNTIYF
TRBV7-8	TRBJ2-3	CASSPGTSGTYADTQYF
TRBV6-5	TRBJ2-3	CATTLAATSTDTQYF
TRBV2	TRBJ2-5	CASSDRLAGGLRETQYF
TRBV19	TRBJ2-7	CASSMGPRSYEQYF
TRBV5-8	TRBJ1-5	CASSLTGQGNQPQHF
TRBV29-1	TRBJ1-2	CSVEDWAENGYTF
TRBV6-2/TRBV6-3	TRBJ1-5	CASSQTGDGQPQHF
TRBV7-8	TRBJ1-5	CASSPGNQPQHF
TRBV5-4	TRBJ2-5	CATQGASETETQYF
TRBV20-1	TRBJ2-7	CSASRDRGYEQYF
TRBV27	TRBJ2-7	CASSLRDSYEQYF
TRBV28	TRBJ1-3	CASSGAGAIGNTIYF
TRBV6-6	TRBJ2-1	CASSYPDRGNEQFF
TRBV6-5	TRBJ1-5	CASTQGDGQPQHF
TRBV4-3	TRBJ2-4	CASSQVTGAKNIQYF
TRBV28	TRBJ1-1	CASSPQVGEAFF
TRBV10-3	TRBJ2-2	CAITPSQGGTGELFF
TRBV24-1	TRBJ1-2	CATSDNNYGYTF
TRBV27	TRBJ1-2	CASSQRPQGHYGYTF
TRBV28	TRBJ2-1	CASSFPTEQFF
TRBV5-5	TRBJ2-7	CASRLQGATYEQYF
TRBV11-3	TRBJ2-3	CASSTRTGGIDTQYF
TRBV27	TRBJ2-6	CASSLSGASGANVLTF
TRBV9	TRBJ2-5	CASSARLFQETQYF
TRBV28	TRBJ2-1	CASSRAGTYNEQFF
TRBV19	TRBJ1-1	CASTGRGTLNTEAFF
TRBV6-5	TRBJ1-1	CASRPPGQLNTEAFF
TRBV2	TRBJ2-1	CASSARLGRNEQFF
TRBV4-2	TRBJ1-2	CASSQDRGPNYGYTF
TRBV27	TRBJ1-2	CASSLGGQGLIYGYTF
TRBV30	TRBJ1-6	CAWSGQGDSPLHF
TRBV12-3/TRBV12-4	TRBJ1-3	CASRTTGNTIYF
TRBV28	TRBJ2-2	CASSSQAGLTGELFF
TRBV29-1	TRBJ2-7	CSVEEGGEQYF
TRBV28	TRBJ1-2	CASTSYGLLYGYTF
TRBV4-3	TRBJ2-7	CASSQEEAYEQYF
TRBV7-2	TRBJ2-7	CASRRGSGFSYEQYF